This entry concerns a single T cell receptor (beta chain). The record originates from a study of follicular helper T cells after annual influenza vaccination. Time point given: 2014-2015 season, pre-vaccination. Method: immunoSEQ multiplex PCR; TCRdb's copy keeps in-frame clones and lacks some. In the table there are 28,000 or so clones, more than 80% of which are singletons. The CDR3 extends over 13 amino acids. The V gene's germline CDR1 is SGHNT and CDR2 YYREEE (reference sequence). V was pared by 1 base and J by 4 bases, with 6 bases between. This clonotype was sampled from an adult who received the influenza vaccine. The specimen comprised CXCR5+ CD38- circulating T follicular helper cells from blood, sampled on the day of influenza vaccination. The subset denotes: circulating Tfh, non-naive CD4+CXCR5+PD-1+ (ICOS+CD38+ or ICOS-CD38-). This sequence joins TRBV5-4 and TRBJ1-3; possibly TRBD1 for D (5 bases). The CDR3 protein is CASSLRGGNTIYF. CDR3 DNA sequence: TGTGCCAGCAGCTTGAGGGGAGGAAACACCATATATTTT.